This is a list of T cell receptor beta chains from one sample in a study of cytomegalovirus exposure and HLA in healthy donors. TCRdb's table, derived via immunoSEQ multiplex PCR, lists solely in-frame clones and lacks some. The sample has some 130,000 clones, approximately 70% seen once. Sample: PBMCs. These receptors all come from a human donor in good health. The CDR3 runs from the conserved cysteine through the conserved F or W.

V: TRBV5-6; J: TRBJ2-3; CDR3: CASSLDTRGDTQYF
V: TRBV6-1; J: TRBJ2-1; CDR3: CASSFTTSSYNEQFF
V: TRBV6-5; J: TRBJ1-1; CDR3: CASSYDRGTEAFF
V: TRBV28; J: TRBJ2-1; CDR3: CASSPPSGRAGNEQFF
V: TRBV6-5; J: TRBJ2-7; CDR3: CASSRDKDRRRF
V: TRBV4-3; J: TRBJ2-5; CDR3: CASSQGLAGLGETQYF
V: TRBV5-8; J: TRBJ1-6; CDR3: CASSLAGTVNSPLHF
V: TRBV10-3; J: TRBJ2-7; CDR3: CAISPGTSGSREQYF
V: TRBV2; J: TRBJ2-3; CDR3: CASRRTGSTDTQYF
V: TRBV28; J: TRBJ1-2; CDR3: CASSQGTSPYGYTF
V: TRBV18; J: TRBJ2-1; CDR3: CASSPRELSSYNEQFF
V: TRBV11-3; J: TRBJ1-4; CDR3: CASSLDPDRGRELFF
V: TRBV7-3; J: TRBJ2-2; CDR3: CASSPFGGGELFF
V: TRBV7-6; J: TRBJ2-1; CDR3: CASSTSEDPIGINEQFF
V: TRBV15; J: TRBJ2-2; CDR3: CATSRDVAGTSGSKGGELFF
V: TRBV7-8; J: TRBJ2-2; CDR3: CASSLARTGFLNTGELFF
V: TRBV4-1; J: TRBJ1-4; CDR3: CASSLTAAGNEKLFF
V: TRBV19; J: TRBJ2-5; CDR3: CASSISAIVARGETQYF
V: TRBV10-3; J: TRBJ2-7; CDR3: CATTGWVETGGGEQYF
V: TRBV18; J: TRBJ1-4; CDR3: CASSPLVVQQDRESEKLFF
V: TRBV5-1; J: TRBJ2-7; CDR3: CASSLAVGTAIIYEQYF
V: TRBV5-1; J: TRBJ2-1; CDR3: CASSLEPGLGDEQFF